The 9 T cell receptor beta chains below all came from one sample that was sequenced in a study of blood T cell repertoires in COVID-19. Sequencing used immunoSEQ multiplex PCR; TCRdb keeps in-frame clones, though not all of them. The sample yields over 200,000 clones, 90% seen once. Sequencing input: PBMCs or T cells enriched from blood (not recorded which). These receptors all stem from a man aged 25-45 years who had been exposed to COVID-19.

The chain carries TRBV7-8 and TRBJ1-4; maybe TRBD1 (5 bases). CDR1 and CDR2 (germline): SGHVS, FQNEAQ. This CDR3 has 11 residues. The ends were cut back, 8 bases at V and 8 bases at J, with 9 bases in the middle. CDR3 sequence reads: CASGRGEKLFF. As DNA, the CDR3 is TGTGCCAGCGGTAGGGGCGAAAAACTGTTTTTT.

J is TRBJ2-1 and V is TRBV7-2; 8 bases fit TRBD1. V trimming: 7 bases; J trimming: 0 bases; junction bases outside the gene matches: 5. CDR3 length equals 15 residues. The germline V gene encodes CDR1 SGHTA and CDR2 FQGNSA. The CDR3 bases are TGTGCCAGCACTAGCGACAGGGGCTCCTACAATGAGCAGTTCTTC. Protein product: CASTSDRGSYNEQFF. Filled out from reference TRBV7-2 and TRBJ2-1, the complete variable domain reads GAGVSQSPSNKVTEKGKDVELRCDPISGHTALYWYRQSLGQGLEFLIYFQGNSAPDKSGLPSDRFSAERTGGSVSTLTIQRTQQEDSAVYLCASTSDRGSYNEQFFGPGTRLTVL.

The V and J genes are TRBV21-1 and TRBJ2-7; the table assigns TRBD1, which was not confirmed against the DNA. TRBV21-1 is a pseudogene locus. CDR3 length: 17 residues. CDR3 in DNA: TGTGCCAGCAGCAATCGGACAGGGAGTTCTCCGGATTGGGAGCAGTACTTC. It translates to CASSNRTGSSPDWEQYF.

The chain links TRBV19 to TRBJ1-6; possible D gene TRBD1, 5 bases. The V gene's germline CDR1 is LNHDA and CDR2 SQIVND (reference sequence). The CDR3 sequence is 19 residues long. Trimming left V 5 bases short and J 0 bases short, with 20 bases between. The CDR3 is CASSSRGRAGSSYNSPLHF. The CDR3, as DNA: TGTGCCAGTAGTTCAAGGGGTAGAGCTGGCAGCTCCTATAATTCACCCCTCCACTTT. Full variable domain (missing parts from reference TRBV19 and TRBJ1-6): DGGITQSPKYLFRKEGQNVTLSCEQNLNHDAMYWYRQDPGQGLRLIYYSQIVNDFQKGDIAEGYSVSREKKESFPLTVTSAQKNPTAFYLCASSSRGRAGSSYNSPLHFGNGTRLTVT.

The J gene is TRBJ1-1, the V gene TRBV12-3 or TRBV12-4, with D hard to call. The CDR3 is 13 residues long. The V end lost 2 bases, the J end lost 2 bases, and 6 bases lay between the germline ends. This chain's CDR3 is CASSLTANTEAFF. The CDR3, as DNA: TGTGCCAGCAGTTTAACTGCCAACACTGAAGCTTTCTTT.

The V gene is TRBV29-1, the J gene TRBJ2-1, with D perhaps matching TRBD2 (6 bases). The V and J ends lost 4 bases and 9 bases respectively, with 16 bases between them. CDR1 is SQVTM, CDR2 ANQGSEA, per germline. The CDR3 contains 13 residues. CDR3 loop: CSVGMFQEGEQFF. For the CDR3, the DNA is TGCAGCGTTGGGATGTTCCAGGAGGGTGAGCAGTTCTTC.

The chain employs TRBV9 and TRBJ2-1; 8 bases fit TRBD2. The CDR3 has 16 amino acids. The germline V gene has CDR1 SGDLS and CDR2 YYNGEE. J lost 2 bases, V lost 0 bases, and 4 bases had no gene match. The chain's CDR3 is CASSVAGGFTYNEQFF. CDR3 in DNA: TGTGCCAGCAGCGTAGCGGGGGGGTTCACCTACAATGAGCAGTTCTTC. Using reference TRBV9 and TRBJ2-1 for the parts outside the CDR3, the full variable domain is DSGVTQTPKHLITATGQRVTLRCSPRSGDLSVYWYQQSLDQGLQFLIQYYNGEERAKGNILERFSAQQFPDLHSELNLSSLELGDSALYFCASSVAGGFTYNEQFFGPGTRLTVL.

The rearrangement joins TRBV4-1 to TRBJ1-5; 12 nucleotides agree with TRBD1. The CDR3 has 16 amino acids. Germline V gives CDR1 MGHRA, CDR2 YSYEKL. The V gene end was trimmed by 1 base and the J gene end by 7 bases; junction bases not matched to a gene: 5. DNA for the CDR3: TGCGCCAGCAGCCAAGCCGGGACAGGGGGCTGGCAGCCCCAGCATTTT. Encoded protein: CASSQAGTGGWQPQHF.

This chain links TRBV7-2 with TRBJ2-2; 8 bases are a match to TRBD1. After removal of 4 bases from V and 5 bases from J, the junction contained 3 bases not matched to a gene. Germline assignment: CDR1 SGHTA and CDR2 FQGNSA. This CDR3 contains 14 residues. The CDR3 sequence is CASSSRTGTGELFF. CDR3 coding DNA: TGTGCCAGCAGCTCCCGGACAGGGACCGGGGAGCTGTTTTTT.